The subject of this entry is one TCR beta chain. This clone was seen only once. Its specific antigen is unknown. The sample holds no much larger clone one base away, and base qualities are not on file. These data are taken from a study of regulatory dendritic cells for organ transplantation (dated by TCRdb to about 2017). Concerning the study at large: The TCRbeta repertoires of sorted naive and memory CD4+ and CD8+ T cells were sequenced before and after allostimulation with regulatory or mature dendritic cells.

A multiplexed two-step PCR with Vbeta-specific forward primers and Jbeta-specific reverse primers was used to amplify the TCRbeta CDR3 regions. TCRbeta libraries were sequenced on an Illumina instrument through the immunoSEQ service. Per the authors' processing: IMGT annotation was used to assign V, D and J genes, and synthetic CDR3 analogues were used to correct counts for multiplex PCR bias. In the immunoSEQ Analyzer, repertoire clonality was calculated as one minus the normalized Shannon entropy. Clonal expansion was defined by Fisher's exact test with Benjamini-Hochberg false discovery rate control, using two-tailed P<0.01. TCRdb's version of the immuneACCESS table is confined to in-frame rearrangements and falls short of the full clone set. An unresolved V gene accounts for under half of the shortfall where checked; the remainder is of unknown origin. That table is the source of V, J and clone size, and D and trimming were worked out from the DNA. The sample table holds fewer than 40,000 clones, of which approximately 90% were seen once. The ten largest account for approximately 0.11% of the sample.

FACS was used to sort CD4+ or CD8+ cells into naive T cells, defined as CD45RA+, and memory T cells, defined as CD45RO+. The T cells used for TCR sequencing were obtained from two healthy control subjects. Sorted T cell subsets that were not stimulated were used as baseline controls for the mixed lymphocyte reactions. The Qiagen DNeasy Blood & Tissue Kit was used for extraction of genomic DNA. The full study reports these points: Repertoires were highly diverse in naive CD4+ and CD8+ T cells, less diverse in memory cells, and most oligoclonal in memory CD8+ cells. Of the resting subsets, the one holding the most alloreactive TCR clonotypes was memory CD8+ T cells. Allostimulation expanded memory CD8+ clones in both subjects, but regulatory dendritic cells appeared to induce more limited expansion than mature dendritic cells. Sequencing was done in only a couple of subjects, and the authors reported considerable heterogeneity between individuals in the alloreactive memory CD8+ T cell pool.

The CDR3 goes from the cysteine to the phenylalanine over 13 residues. Only the CDR3 part of the read is kept: 39 bases, read in frame from the first base. V gives up 4 bases and J gives up 6 bases, and the segment between their germline ends measures 13 bases. The CDR1 and CDR2 encoded by the germline V gene are SNHLY and FYNNEI. The sequence came from a human donor in good health. Sequencing was carried out using naive CD8+ T cells from blood. Interpreted using the paper, the cell subset or site label stands for: CD45RA+ naive T cells. Recombination linked TRBV2 to TRBJ2-7, with the D gene call left open. CDR3 reads: CASSVGPNVEQYF. The nucleotides read TGTGCCAGCAGTGTCGGCCCAAACGTCGAGCAGTACTTC.